A selection of T cell receptor beta chains follows, all from one sample in a study of human T cells and chemical hapten exposure. TCRdb used MiXCR to reprocess the RACE reads, holding one entry per CDR3 protein. The data hold tens of thousands of distinct CDR3 sequences, with over 8.5% observed a single time. The material was whole blood, obtained in connection with sensitization to the hapten diphenylcyclopropenone (DPC). The receptors come from a woman between 45 and 60 years old with alopecia areata. Some clones in this sample may be carry-over from other donors' samples. The CDR3 runs from the conserved cysteine through the conserved F or W. Each record gives: D gene, J gene, V gene, clone size, CDR3 DNA, CDR3 protein. D genes are given only for firm matches. Not every row has a clone size; where given, it reads once, few, many or a size class.

>.|TRBJ1-1|TRBV5-1|many
TGCGCCAGCAGCTTGACAGGATTTACTTTCTTT
CASSLTGFTFF
>.|TRBJ2-2|TRBV7-9|.
TGTGCCAGCAGCTTGACGGGCACCGGGGAGCTGTTTTTT
CASSLTGTGELFF
>TRBD1|TRBJ2-5|TRBV29-1|few
TGCAGCGTGGGGACAGGGTACTTCCAAGAGACCCAGTACTTC
CSVGTGYFQETQYF
>.|TRBJ1-5|TRBV18|.
TGTGCCAGCTCACCGATCGAGGGGACTCAGCCCCAGCATTTT
CASSPIEGTQPQHF
>.|TRBJ1-5|TRBV12-3/TRBV12-4|many
TGTGCCAGCAGTTTAAGGGGAGGGCCGTCAATAATTGGGCAAGGTCAGCCCCAGCATTTT
CASSLRGGPSIIGQGQPQHF
>.|TRBJ1-4|TRBV5-6|few
TGTGCCAGCAGCAGGGGGGTAATGGAAAAACTGTTTTTT
CASSRGVMEKLFF
>.|TRBJ2-5|TRBV5-5|.
TGTGCCAGCAGCTTACAAGAGATCCAAGAGACCCAGTACTTC
CASSLQEIQETQYF
>.|TRBJ1-5|TRBV21-1|few
TGTGCCAGCCCCCAAGACAGCGGGAATAGCAATCAGCCCCAGCATTTT
CASPQDSGNSNQPQHF
>.|TRBJ1-1|TRBV7-2|few
TGTGCCAGCAGCACTCAAACAGGGTTGAACACTGAAGCTTTCTTT
CASSTQTGLNTEAFF
>TRBD1|TRBJ1-6|TRBV12-3/TRBV12-4|.
TGTGCCAGCAGTCGGGGACAGGGGTCGTCACCCCTCCACTTT
CASSRGQGSSPLHF
>TRBD2|TRBJ2-1|TRBV7-9|.
TGTGCCAGCAGCTTAGCCGGGACTAGTAGCAATGAGCAGTTCTTC
CASSLAGTSSNEQFF
>.|TRBJ1-4|TRBV28|many
TGTGCCAGCAGTTACCCTAATGAAAAACTGTTTTTT
CASSYPNEKLFF
>TRBD1|TRBJ1-1|TRBV5-1|few
TGCGCCAGCAGCTTACAGGGGGAGAGCACTGAAGCTTTCTTT
CASSLQGESTEAFF
>TRBD2|TRBJ2-1|TRBV24-1|.
TGTGCCACCAGTGATCCGCCGGGACTAGCTGCCTACAATGAGCAGTTCTTC
CATSDPPGLAAYNEQFF
>TRBD2|TRBJ2-5|TRBV28|many
TGTGCCAGCAGAGCCCCACTAGCGACGGAGACCCAGTACTTC
CASRAPLATETQYF
>TRBD1|TRBJ2-2|TRBV5-5|many
TGTGCCAGCAGCCAGCGACAGGGGGCCGGGACCGGGGAGCTGTTTTTT
CASSQRQGAGTGELFF
>.|TRBJ2-5|TRBV29-1|.
TGCAGCGTTGAAGATATCAGACAGACCCAGTACTTC
CSVEDIRQTQYF
>.|TRBJ2-4|TRBV7-9|few
TGTGCCAGCAGCCGTACCACAGATCTAGCCAAAAACATTCAGTACTTC
CASSRTTDLAKNIQYF
>.|TRBJ1-3|TRBV28|.
TGTGCCAGCAGTATGGGGACATCGGGAAACACCATATATTTT
CASSMGTSGNTIYF
>.|TRBJ2-5|TRBV12-3/TRBV12-4|.
TGTACCAGCAGTTTCGGGGAGACCCAGTACTTC
CTSSFGETQYF
>.|TRBJ1-1|TRBV2|many
TGTGCCAGCAAGCGGGAAACCACTGAAGCTTTCTTT
CASKRETTEAFF
>TRBD2|TRBJ2-1|TRBV6-6|.
TGTGCCAGCAGTTACCGGCTAGCGGGAATCCGGAATGAGCAGTTCTTC
CASSYRLAGIRNEQFF
>TRBD1|TRBJ2-7|TRBV6-2/TRBV6-3|.
TGTGCCAGCAGTTACTCCAGACAGGGGTCCCACGAGCAGTACTTC
CASSYSRQGSHEQYF
>.|TRBJ1-3|TRBV7-9|many
TGTGCCAGCAGCGTTCGGCAGTTCTCTGGAAACACCATATATTTT
CASSVRQFSGNTIYF